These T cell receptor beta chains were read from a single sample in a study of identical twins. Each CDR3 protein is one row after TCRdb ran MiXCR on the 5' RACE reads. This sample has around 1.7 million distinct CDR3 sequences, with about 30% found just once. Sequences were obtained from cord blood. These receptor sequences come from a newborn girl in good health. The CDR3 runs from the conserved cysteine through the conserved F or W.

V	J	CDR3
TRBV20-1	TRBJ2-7	CSAGDFYEQYF
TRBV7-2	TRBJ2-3	CASRGGQYTDTQYF
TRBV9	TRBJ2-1	CASSSHQGYSEQFF
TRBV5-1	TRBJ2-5	CASSPPAYAGGQETQYF
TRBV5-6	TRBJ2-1	CASSWETVYNEQFF
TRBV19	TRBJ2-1	CASSIDLYGTSGGEQFF
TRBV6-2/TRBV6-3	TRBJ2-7	CASSYGRQTYEQYF
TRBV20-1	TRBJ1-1	CSASIRGWATEAFF
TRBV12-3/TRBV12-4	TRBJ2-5	CASSHPGQEFNEQYF
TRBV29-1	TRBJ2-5	CSAGQEQETQYF
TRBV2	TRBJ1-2	CASSVGQGLGGYTF
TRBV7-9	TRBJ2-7	CASSPWLGDYEQYF
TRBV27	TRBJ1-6	CASSLVFNSPLHF
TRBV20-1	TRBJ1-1	CSARDGAGGTVAFF
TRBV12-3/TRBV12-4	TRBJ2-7	CASSPRSGSGYEQYF
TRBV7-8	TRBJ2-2	CASSFLSGELFF
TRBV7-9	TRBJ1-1	CASSLARQDTEAFF